In its sample, the clone carrying this T cell receptor (beta chain) was seen once. These data belong to a study of blood T cell repertoires in COVID-19. Study-wide context: Samples came from the United States, Italy and Spain, spanning acute and convalescent COVID-19.

Produced via immunoSEQ multiplex PCR; TCRdb's table is partial and in-frame only. The sample shows approximately 45,000 clones, approximately 80% of them seen only once. Germline CDR1 is SEHNR and CDR2 is FQNEAQ (reference sequence). Unmatched junction bases numbered 10, after V lost 5 bases and J lost 5 bases. CDR3 length: 16 amino acids. The chain is built from TRBV7-9 and TRBJ2-3; 10 positions match TRBD2. This clonotype was obtained from a man older than 75 with acute or convalescent COVID-19. Source material: peripheral blood. CDR3 sequence (DNA): TGTGCCAGCAGCCAACTAGCGGGATATAGAGTAGATACGCAGTATTTT. Protein sequence: CASSQLAGYRVDTQYF. Full variable domain (remainder filled in from reference TRBV7-9 and TRBJ2-3): DTGVSQNPRHKITKRGQNVTFRCDPISEHNRLYWYRQTLGQGPEFLTYFQNEAQLEKSRLLSDRFSAERPKGSFSTLEIQRTEQGDSAMYLCASSQLAGYRVDTQYFGPGTRLTVL.